This TCR beta chain was sequenced in a study of blood T cell repertoires in COVID-19. The CDR3 runs 15 residues. Germline lookup yields CDR1 MNHEY and CDR2 SVGEGT. J gave up 1 base and V 2 bases, and 2 bases lay outside the gene matches. Study members were between roughly 18 and 89 years old and lived in some 22 US regions. Recovered status in Cohort 3 required two negative PCRs, clearance, or symptom resolution. Per the authors' pipeline: Estimation of nucleated cell counts was performed using reference gene primer amplification. Data came from immunoSEQ multiplex PCR; TCRdb stores just in-frame clones and leaves some out. The V and J calls and the clone size are those of that table, but D and trimming were determined from the DNA. The sample holds about 140,000 clones, about three quarters seen once.

The clonotype originates from a woman aged 45-60 years who had recovered from COVID-19. Sequencing was performed on PBMCs or T cells enriched from blood (not recorded which). The rearrangement links TRBV6-2 or TRBV6-3 to TRBJ1-5; 7 nucleotides line up with TRBD1. The CDR3 DNA is TGTGCCAGCAGTTACCTACAGGGGAGCAATCAGCCCCAGCATTTT. Residues: CASSYLQGSNQPQHF.